The 18 T cell receptor beta chains reported below all come from one sample, sequenced in a study of blood T cell repertoires in COVID-19. Only in-frame clones appear in the TCRdb table, and some are missing; sequencing was by immunoSEQ multiplex PCR. In the table there are some 330,000 clones, around 90% of which are singletons. The sequenced material came from PBMCs or T cells enriched from blood (not recorded which). These TCRs come from a woman aged 25 to 45 who had recovered from COVID-19.

The chain uses TRBV2 and TRBJ1-3; tentative D call: TRBD1 (5 bases). Germline loops: CDR1 SNHLY, CDR2 FYNNEI. This CDR3 region has 18 residues. V lost 3 bases and J 0 bases, leaving 18 bases between the germline ends. CDR3 bases: TGTGCCAGCAGTGAGAGACAGCCCTCATTGCACTCTGGAAACACCATATATTTT. The encoded protein is CASSERQPSLHSGNTIYF.

In DNA form, the CDR3 reads TGTGCCAGCAGTTACCCTGGGACACCTGAAGCTTTCTTT. It encodes CASSYPGTPEAFF. V usage is TRBV6-2 or TRBV6-3 and J usage is TRBJ1-1; D perhaps matches TRBD1 (6 bases). This CDR3 comprises 13 residues. V was shortened by 2 bases and J by 6 bases, with 10 bases between the two germline ends. The germline CDR1 and CDR2 sequences are MNHEY and SVGEGT.

This sequence joins TRBV5-1 and TRBJ2-1, with 9 nucleotides matching TRBD2. After removal of 4 bases from V and 0 bases from J, the junction contained 20 bases not matched to a gene. CDR1 is SGHRS and CDR2 is YFSETQ in the germline V gene. The CDR3 consists of 21 residues. CDR3 DNA: TGCGCCAGCAGCCCGACCGCTGGTAGCGGGGGATCCACGAGCTCCTACAATGAGCAGTTCTTC. As protein: CASSPTAGSGGSTSSYNEQFF.

The chain recombines TRBV12-3 or TRBV12-4 with TRBJ1-2; 8 bases are a match to TRBD1. The CDR3 is 13 amino acids. Germline trimming cut 7 bases from V and 3 bases from J; bases unmatched to any gene: 4. The CDR3 protein is CASKQGADYGYTF. The CDR3, as DNA: TGTGCCAGCAAGCAGGGGGCGGACTATGGCTACACCTTC.

The chain uses TRBV10-3 and TRBJ2-5, with 10 bases identical to TRBD2. This CDR3 region has 17 residues. The V gene end was trimmed by 2 bases and the J gene end by 1 base; junction bases not matched to a gene: 7. CDR1 ENHRY and CDR2 SYGVKD come from the germline V gene. CDR3 sequence reads: CAISEGGSGRAQETQYF. CDR3 sequence (DNA): TGTGCCATCAGTGAGGGGGGGAGCGGGAGGGCCCAAGAGACCCAGTACTTC.

V gene TRBV5-4 combines with J gene TRBJ1-6, with 7 bases matching TRBD1. V was pared by 4 bases and J by 8 bases, with 6 bases of the junction left unmatched. This CDR3 has 14 residues. Germline V lookup: CDR1 SGHNT, CDR2 YYREEE (reference sequence). The CDR3 region has the DNA TGTGCCAGCAGCGCACAGGGGAGGTATTCACCCCTCCACTTT. Its protein is CASSAQGRYSPLHF.

Notes on this clone: The sample contains more than one DNA sequence encoding this CDR3. The chain recombines TRBV6-5 with TRBJ2-7; D possibly corresponds to TRBD1 (6 bases). Trimming removed 5 bases from V and 3 bases from J, with 8 bases in between. This CDR3 comprises 12 residues. Germline values: CDR1 MNHEY, CDR2 SVGAGI. The CDR3, as DNA: TGTGCCAGCAGTCCACAGGGCTACGAGCAGTACTTC. It codes for CASSPQGYEQYF.

CDR3 coding DNA: TGTGCCAGCAGTTACTCGGGACTAGCGGGGCCCTACAATGAGCAGTTCTTC. This gives the protein CASSYSGLAGPYNEQFF. This chain connects TRBV6-2 or TRBV6-3 to TRBJ2-1; 13 bases match TRBD2. CDR3 length equals 17 residues. CDR1 is MNHEY, CDR2 SVGEGT, per germline. The junction had 1 base not matched to a gene; V was cut back by 0 bases and J by 2 bases.

The chain joins TRBV7-9 to TRBJ2-3; TRBD2 agrees at 7 bases. After removal of 10 bases from V and 6 bases from J, the junction contained 10 bases not matched to a gene. The CDR3 loop spans 13 amino acids. Germline CDR1 SEHNR, CDR2 FQNEAQ (reference sequence). CDR3 DNA sequence: TGTGCCACCACAAAGCGGGATCGGGATACGCAGTATTTT. This translates into CATTKRDRDTQYF.

The chain carries TRBV5-4 and TRBJ2-3; perhaps TRBD2 as D (6 bases). The CDR3 has 16 residues. Deletions cut 1 base from V and 0 bases from J, with 12 bases between. Germline-derived CDR1 and CDR2 are SGHNT and YYREEE (reference sequence). The CDR3 reads CASSLWRGSSTDTQYF. For the CDR3, the DNA is TGTGCCAGCAGCTTGTGGAGGGGATCTAGCACAGATACGCAGTATTTT.

The rearrangement links TRBV5-6 to TRBJ1-2; 7 bases fit TRBD1. Germline assignment: CDR1 SGHDT and CDR2 YYEEEE. This CDR3 has 13 amino acids. Trimming took 4 bases from V and 3 from J; bases not matched to a gene: 3. The CDR3 sequence is CASSLDRDYGYTF. The CDR3 region has the DNA TGTGCCAGCAGCCTTGACAGGGACTATGGCTACACCTTC.

This chain connects TRBV10-3 to TRBJ2-7, with TRBD2 matching over 8 bases. The CDR3 consists of 15 residues. Germline V gives CDR1 ENHRY, CDR2 SYGVKD. After removal of 7 bases from V and 0 bases from J, the junction contained 8 bases not matched to a gene. The CDR3 loop reads CAITRQRGSSYEQYF. The CDR3 DNA reads TGTGCCATCACCAGACAGCGGGGGAGCTCCTACGAGCAGTACTTC.

The chain uses TRBV3-1 (or the pseudogene TRBV3-2) and TRBJ2-1, with TRBD2 as a possible D gene (5 bases). The CDR3 sequence is 15 residues long. Trimming left V 1 base short and J 0 bases short, with 7 bases between. CDR1 and CDR2 (germline): LGHDT, YNNKEL (reference sequence). CDR3 sequence: CASSQAGSSYNEQFF. DNA for the CDR3: TGTGCCAGCAGCCAAGCGGGAAGCTCCTACAATGAGCAGTTCTTC.

J is TRBJ2-1 and V is TRBV5-1, with 9 bases fitting TRBD1. J was trimmed by 10 bases and V by 4 bases; bases with no gene match: 12. The CDR3 runs to 15 residues. The germline CDR1 and CDR2 sequences are SGHRS and YFSETQ. The DNA for the CDR3 is TGCGCCAGCAGCCCAGCAGGACAGGGGTTCCGGGAGCAGTTCTTC. Translating gives CASSPAGQGFREQFF.

In its sample, this clone was seen a few times. CDR3 DNA sequence: TGTGCCAGCAGCTTAGACTCGGGGACAGGGGTGGGTAATTCACCCCTCCACTTT. Its translation is CASSLDSGTGVGNSPLHF. The rearrangement uses TRBV11-2 and TRBJ1-6; 10 nucleotides match TRBD1. Germline lookup yields CDR1 SGHAT and CDR2 FQNNGV. The length of the CDR3 is 18 residues. V lost 0 bases to trimming and J lost 6 bases; unmatched junction nucleotides: 8.

The chain joins TRBV13 to TRBJ1-2; tentatively, D is TRBD1 (5 bases). The CDR3 extends over 13 amino acids. Trimming took off 5 bases at V and 4 bases at J, with 11 bases between the two ends. From germline, CDR1 is PRHDT and CDR2 FYEKMQ (reference sequence). The CDR3 sequence is CASSIRGTYGYTF. Written as DNA, the CDR3 is TGTGCCAGCAGCATCCGGGGGACCTATGGCTACACCTTC.

The gene calls are TRBV7-3 and TRBJ1-5; D possibly corresponds to TRBD1 (6 bases). V was shortened by 2 bases and J by 6 bases, with 17 bases between the two germline ends. The CDR3 has 16 residues. Germline values: CDR1 SGHTA, CDR2 FQGTGA. CDR3 loop: CASSLVRDRRFQPQHF. Here the CDR3 DNA reads TGTGCCAGCAGCTTAGTGAGAGACAGGAGGTTTCAGCCCCAGCATTTT.

The J gene is TRBJ2-7, the V gene TRBV7-9; 8 bases agree with TRBD2. V lost 5 bases and J lost 2; bases outside the gene matches: 8. This CDR3 has 15 amino acids. Germline V gives CDR1 SEHNR, CDR2 FQNEAQ (reference sequence). DNA of the CDR3: TGTGCCAGCAGCCCACCCCTAGCGGGCCCCTACGAGCAGTACTTC. This gives the protein CASSPPLAGPYEQYF. The entire variable domain, with the rest obtained from reference TRBV7-9 and TRBJ2-7, is as follows: DTGVSQNPRHKITKRGQNVTFRCDPISEHNRLYWYRQTLGQGPEFLTYFQNEAQLEKSRLLSDRFSAERPKGSFSTLEIQRTEQGDSAMYLCASSPPLAGPYEQYFGPGTRLTVT.